Shown below are 17 T cell receptor beta chains from a single sample sequenced in a study of blood T cell repertoires in COVID-19. Assay used: immunoSEQ multiplex PCR; TCRdb lists only in-frame clones, some missing. The profile shows roughly 190,000 clones, approximately 85% of them singletons. The specimen sequenced was peripheral blood. The receptors derive from a woman between 55 and 75 years old with acute or convalescent COVID-19.

The CDR3 region is CASSQEGFGENIQYF. The CDR3 nucleotides are TGTGCCAGCAGCCAAGAGGGTTTCGGGGAGAACATTCAGTACTTC. The chain has TRBV3-1 (or the pseudogene TRBV3-2) and TRBJ2-4, with D perhaps matching TRBD2 (5 bases). This CDR3 region has 15 residues. Germline CDR1 reads LGHDT; CDR2 reads YNNKEL (reference sequence). V lost 0 bases and J 7 bases, leaving 13 bases between the germline ends.

The chain has TRBV5-1 and TRBJ1-1; D is uncertain. The CDR3 extends over 14 amino acids. Germline CDR1 and CDR2: SGHRS and YFSETQ. Deletions cut 0 bases from V and 4 bases from J, with 10 bases between. CDR3 amino acids: CASSLGSGSTEAFF. For the CDR3, the DNA is TGCGCCAGCAGCTTGGGCTCGGGGTCCACTGAAGCTTTCTTT.

This clone appeared once. This chain connects TRBV5-1 to TRBJ1-2; a possible D gene is TRBD1 (5 bases). Germline assignment: CDR1 SGHRS and CDR2 YFSETQ. This CDR3 comprises 15 residues. Trimming pared 3 bases from V and 6 bases from J, leaving 18 bases between. The CDR3 DNA is TGCGCCAGCAGCTCGGAGGTGGCAGGAGGGGATGGCTACACCTTC. Translation: CASSSEVAGGDGYTF. The complete variable domain, with remaining parts taken from reference TRBV5-1 and TRBJ1-2, reads KAGVTQTPRYLIKTRGQQVTLSCSPISGHRSVSWYQQTPGQGLQFLFEYFSETQRNKGNFPGRFSGRQFSNSRSEMNVSTLELGDSALYLCASSSEVAGGDGYTFGSGTRLTVV.

The chain links TRBV19 to TRBJ2-2; D possibly corresponds to TRBD2 (6 bases). Germline V gene sequence: CDR1 LNHDA, CDR2 SQIVND (reference sequence). This CDR3 has 18 residues. Trimming took off 5 bases at V and 0 bases at J, with 19 bases between the two ends. The CDR3 reads CASSQSSAGTANTGELFF. The CDR3 DNA follows: TGTGCCAGTAGTCAGTCGAGCGCCGGGACTGCGAACACCGGGGAGCTGTTTTTT.

This chain joins TRBV5-4 and TRBJ2-3; 9 nucleotides align to TRBD2. The CDR3 has 14 amino acids. Trimming removed 3 bases from V and 4 bases from J; junction bases left unmatched: 3. The germline V gene encodes CDR1 SGHNT and CDR2 YYREEE (reference sequence). CDR3 sequence reads: CASSSREGADTQYF. In nucleotides, the CDR3 is TGTGCCAGCAGCTCGCGGGAGGGGGCAGATACGCAGTATTTT. The full variable domain, in which reference TRBV5-4 and TRBJ2-3 provide the parts outside the CDR3, is ETGVTQSPTHLIKTRGQQVTLRCSSQSGHNTVSWYQQALGQGPQFIFQYYREEENGRGNFPPRFSGLQFPNYSSELNVNALELDDSALYLCASSSREGADTQYFGPGTRLTVL.

CDR3 region: CASSIPGGRVNEQFF. CDR3 coding DNA: TGTGCCAGTAGTATTCCTGGCGGGAGGGTCAATGAGCAGTTCTTC. The rearrangement joins TRBV19 to TRBJ2-1; 9 nucleotides line up with TRBD2. The germline CDR1 and CDR2 sequences are LNHDA and SQIVND (reference sequence). V lost 3 bases to trimming and J lost 6 bases; unmatched junction nucleotides: 6. This CDR3 has 15 residues.

The V call is TRBV7-6, the J call TRBJ2-1; 10 bases align to TRBD2. Trimming removed 1 base from V and 9 bases from J; junction bases left unmatched: 3. Per the germline V gene, CDR1 is SGHVS and CDR2 is FNYEAQ. The CDR3 spans 14 residues. CDR3 in amino acids: CASSLGAGGGEQFF. As DNA, the CDR3 is TGTGCCAGCAGCTTAGGAGCGGGAGGGGGTGAGCAGTTCTTC. Complete variable domain (other parts from reference TRBV7-6 and TRBJ2-1): GAGVSQSPRYKVTKRGQDVALRCDPISGHVSLYWYRQALGQGPEFLTYFNYEAQQDKSGLPNDRFSAERPEGSISTLTIQRTEQRDSAMYRCASSLGAGGGEQFFGPGTRLTVL.

CDR3 in amino acids: CASSPRRGRTTEAFF. The CDR3 DNA follows: TGTGCCAGCAGCCCCCGGCGGGGGCGAACGACTGAAGCTTTCTTT. The gene calls are TRBV27 and TRBJ1-1; D is possibly TRBD1 (6 bases). Deletions cut 6 bases from V and 5 bases from J, with 19 bases between. The CDR3 is 15 amino acids. Germline V CDR1 and CDR2: MNHEY, SMNVEV (reference sequence).

The V gene is TRBV7-6, the J gene TRBJ2-5, with D possibly being TRBD2 (6 bases). The CDR3 length is 14 residues. In germline, CDR1 is SGHVS, CDR2 FNYEAQ. The ends were cut back, 7 bases at V and 5 bases at J, with 17 bases in the middle. The CDR3 loop reads CASKSSGGRETQYF. The CDR3 nucleotides are TGTGCCAGCAAGAGCTCTGGGGGGAGGGAGACCCAGTACTTC. Variable domain in full (rest from reference TRBV7-6 and TRBJ2-5): GAGVSQSPRYKVTKRGQDVALRCDPISGHVSLYWYRQALGQGPEFLTYFNYEAQQDKSGLPNDRFSAERPEGSISTLTIQRTEQRDSAMYRCASKSSGGRETQYFGPGTRLLVL.

This chain connects TRBV5-4 to TRBJ1-2; D perhaps matches TRBD1 (6 bases). The CDR3 has 13 residues. Trimming pared 6 bases from V and 0 bases from J, leaving 9 bases between. CDR1 and CDR2 (germline): SGHNT, YYREEE (reference sequence). CDR3 nucleotide sequence: TGTGCCAGCAAGGGGGTAGCTAACTATGGCTACACCTTC. Protein sequence: CASKGVANYGYTF. Full variable domain (missing parts from reference TRBV5-4 and TRBJ1-2): ETGVTQSPTHLIKTRGQQVTLRCSSQSGHNTVSWYQQALGQGPQFIFQYYREEENGRGNFPPRFSGLQFPNYSSELNVNALELDDSALYLCASKGVANYGYTFGSGTRLTVV.

This sequence joins TRBV7-9 and TRBJ1-5; 7 positions agree with TRBD1. The V gene end was trimmed by 1 base and the J gene end by 5 bases; junction bases not matched to a gene: 2. Germline CDR1 and CDR2: SEHNR and FQNEAQ (reference sequence). CDR3 length: 14 residues. CDR3 bases: TGTGCCAGCAGCTTAGACAGGGGCGATCAGCCCCAGCATTTT. Its translation is CASSLDRGDQPQHF. The full variable domain, with the rest looked up from reference TRBV7-9 and TRBJ1-5, is DTGVSQNPRHKITKRGQNVTFRCDPISEHNRLYWYRQTLGQGPEFLTYFQNEAQLEKSRLLSDRFSAERPKGSFSTLEIQRTEQGDSAMYLCASSLDRGDQPQHFGDGTRLSIL.

This chain connects TRBV5-4 to TRBJ1-2, with a tentative D call TRBD1 (6 bases). The CDR3 runs 14 residues. Germline CDR1 is SGHNT and CDR2 is YYREEE (reference sequence). With 3 bases removed from V and 8 bases from J, the gap between germline ends came to 17 bases. The CDR3 is CASSSEDRMWGYTF. In nucleotides, the CDR3 is TGTGCCAGCAGCTCGGAGGACAGAATGTGGGGCTACACCTTC. The variable domain in full, with the rest retrieved from reference TRBV5-4 and TRBJ1-2, is ETGVTQSPTHLIKTRGQQVTLRCSSQSGHNTVSWYQQALGQGPQFIFQYYREEENGRGNFPPRFSGLQFPNYSSELNVNALELDDSALYLCASSSEDRMWGYTFGSGTRLTVV.

In regard to this clone: The sample has other DNA sequences that encode this CDR3 too. CDR3 region: CASSVGQGAYEQYF. CDR3 nucleotides: TGTGCCAGCAGCGTGGGACAGGGGGCCTACGAGCAGTACTTC. The gene calls are TRBV9 and TRBJ2-7; TRBD1 aligns across 11 bases. The CDR3 spans 14 residues. Germline-derived CDR1 and CDR2 are SGDLS and YYNGEE. The V gene end was trimmed by 2 bases and the J gene end by 2 bases; junction bases not matched to a gene: 0. The variable domain in full, completed from reference TRBV9 and TRBJ2-7, reads DSGVTQTPKHLITATGQRVTLRCSPRSGDLSVYWYQQSLDQGLQFLIQYYNGEERAKGNILERFSAQQFPDLHSELNLSSLELGDSALYFCASSVGQGAYEQYFGPGTRLTVT.

The chain is built from TRBV18 and TRBJ2-5; D is unresolved. This CDR3 is 14 amino acids long. V gave up 3 bases and J gave up 4 bases, with 12 bases separating them. Germline CDR1 KGHSH, CDR2 LQKENI. For the CDR3, the DNA is TGTGCCAGCTCACCTAGGAGATCAAGAGAGACCCAGTACTTC. Protein product: CASSPRRSRETQYF. The variable domain in full, with the rest retrieved from reference TRBV18 and TRBJ2-5, is NAGVMQNPRHLVRRRGQEARLRCSPMKGHSHVYWYRQLPEEGLKFMVYLQKENIIDESGMPKERFSAEFPKEGPSILRIQQVVRGDSAAYFCASSPRRSRETQYFGPGTRLLVL.

The chain carries TRBV28 and TRBJ1-1; TRBD1 is a possible D gene (6 bases). Germline loops: CDR1 MDHEN, CDR2 SYDVKM. The germline V and J ends were trimmed by 7 bases and 10 bases, with 16 bases remaining between them. The length of the CDR3 is 12 residues. The CDR3 DNA reads TGTGCCAGCACCACCCTGGGGGCGGTAGCTTTCTTT. It codes for CASTTLGAVAFF.

The gene calls are TRBV18 and TRBJ2-1, with 9 bases fitting TRBD2. The CDR3 sequence is 15 residues long. CDR1 is KGHSH, CDR2 LQKENI, per germline. With 2 bases clipped from V and 9 bases from J, the junction kept 8 bases outside the gene matches. CDR3 residues: CASSPSAGGSGEQFF. CDR3 in DNA: TGTGCCAGCTCACCATCGGCGGGAGGGAGTGGTGAGCAGTTCTTC.

This clone was found once. This sequence joins TRBV28 and TRBJ2-1; tentatively, D is TRBD2 (6 bases). Trimming left V 6 bases short and J 7 bases short, with 19 bases between. Germline-derived CDR1 and CDR2 are MDHEN and SYDVKM. The CDR3 runs 15 residues. The CDR3 reads CASSPPTGVPNEQFF. The CDR3 DNA reads TGTGCCAGCAGCCCCCCAACGGGAGTCCCTAATGAGCAGTTCTTC.